This TCR beta chain is drawn from a study of blood T cell repertoires in COVID-19. Study context: T cells, B-cell-depleted T cells, or PBMCs provided the cDNA or gDNA that served as material.

The CDR3 loop spans 15 amino acids. The germline V gene encodes CDR1 MGHRA and CDR2 YSYEKL. V trimming: 6 bases; J trimming: 4 bases; junction bases outside the gene matches: 9. In the original analysis: The assay estimated nucleated cells by amplifying reference gene primers. Measured with immunoSEQ multiplex PCR; TCRdb has only the in-frame clones, and not every one. V and J calls and clone size come straight from that table; D and trimming were deduced from the DNA. The sample records some 180,000 clones, about 88% being singletons. Seattle patients were enrolled while actively infected and followed longitudinally.

Sequenced sample: peripheral blood. The source is a man aged 45-65 years with COVID-19, enrolled during active disease. V is TRBV4-1 and J is TRBJ2-3; 8 bases line up with TRBD2. This CDR3 reads CASSHPGGPADTQYF. Here the CDR3 DNA reads TGCGCCAGCAGTCATCCGGGAGGGCCGGCAGATACGCAGTATTTT.